These 7 T cell receptor beta chains were sequenced from one sample in a study of CD8+ T cells in alopecia areata. Extraction and reverse transcription of RNA yielded cDNA as the sequencing template. Clones were read by immunoSEQ multiplex PCR, and TCRdb kept only the in-frame ones, dropping some. The specimen has around 290,000 clones, none found just once. After pooling, cutaneous lymph node cells were sorted with CD4, CD8alpha, NKG2D, NKG2ACE and other markers. Sequencing used CD4+ T cells sorted from a lymph node. The receptors were sampled from a C3H/HeJ mouse with alopecia areata. The MHC haplotype of the strain is H2-k.

This clone has just a few counts. The genes are named according to mouse. The read terminates 4 residues ahead of where the CDR3 ends, so the germline J gene completes it. Additional DNA sequences in this sample encode the identical CDR3. V and J are TRBV19 and TRBJ1-2; tentative D call: TRBD1 (6 bases). The V gene lost 2 bases and the J gene lost 4 bases, with 12 bases spanning the gap. The CDR3 has 14 residues. CDR1 and CDR2 from the germline V gene are FNHDT and SITEND (reference sequence). The CDR3 DNA, read in part, is TGTGCCAGCAGTATGGGGGGGGCCGGCTCC. Translating it yields CASSMGGAGS. The whole CDR3 protein reads CASSMGGAGSDYTF.

This clone was observed a handful of times. Gene names denote mouse genes. The read halts 4 residues ahead of the CDR3 end, with the missing end drawn from the germline J gene. V gene TRBV1 combines with J gene TRBJ2-3; 8 nucleotides match TRBD2. The CDR3 length is 17 residues. V lost 0 bases, J lost 0 bases, and 5 bases stayed unmatched. The V gene's germline CDR1 is NSQYPW and CDR2 LRSPGD (reference sequence). CDR3 amino acids: CTCSADLGGTSAETLYF. Partial CDR3 DNA: TGCACCTGCAGTGCAGATTTGGGGGGGACTAGTGCAGAA.

In regard to this clone: Mouse gene names apply. The observed sequence ends 4 residues before the CDR3 terminus, with the missing tail filled in from the germline J gene. The chain combines TRBV13-3 with TRBJ1-2, with D possibly TRBD1 on 6 matching bases. From germline, CDR1 is NNHDY and CDR2 SYVADS. There are 13 residues in the CDR3. CDR3 bases read: TGTGCCAGCAGTGATAGGGGGAGTCCC. This encodes CASSDRGSP. The full CDR3 is CASSDRGSPDYTF.

A few counts support this clone. Gene names are mouse gene names. The CDR3 end falls 4 residues outside the read, so it is completed with the germline J gene. J is TRBJ2-4 and V is TRBV19; 12 bases are a match to TRBD1. CDR1 and CDR2 (germline): FNHDT, SITEND (reference sequence). The CDR3 is made up of 16 amino acids. J was trimmed by 3 bases and V by 6 bases; bases with no gene match: 8. This chain's CDR3 is CASTRDRGRRQNTLYF. CDR3 bases read: TGTGCCAGCACCAGGGACAGGGGGCGCCGACAAAAC.

This clone was seen only a few times. Mouse names are used for the genes. The read ends 4 residues shy of where the CDR3 ends; the end is completed using the germline J gene. The chain carries TRBV1 and TRBJ2-2; D possibly corresponds to TRBD1 (6 bases). Germline-derived CDR1 and CDR2 are NSQYPW and LRSPGD (reference sequence). CDR3 length: 15 residues. Trimming cost V 3 bases and J 1 base, with 9 bases left between them. CDR3 amino acids: CTCSAQGLNTGQLYF. CDR3 bases read: TGCACCTGCAGTGCCCAGGGGTTAAACACCGGG.

To note about this clone: The genes and germline here are from mouse. The read falls 4 residues short of the CDR3 end, and the missing part is taken from the germline J gene. The V and J genes are TRBV1 and TRBJ2-2, with 7 bases aligning to TRBD1. CDR1 and CDR2 from the germline V gene are NSQYPW and LRSPGD (reference sequence). V dropped 2 bases and J dropped 0; count of bases not matched to a gene: 3. There are 16 residues in the CDR3. CDR3 sequence: CTCSATGTANTGQLYF. Incomplete CDR3 DNA: TGCACCTGCAGTGCAACCGGGACAGCAAACACCGGG. The variable domain in full, with the rest retrieved from reference TRBV1 and TRBJ2-2, is VTLLEQNPRWRLVPRGQAVNLRCILKNSQYPWMSWYQQDLQKQLQWLFTLRSPGDKEVKSLPGADYLATRVTDTELRLQVANMSQGRTLYCTCSATGTANTGQLYFGEGSKLTVL.

Notes on this clone: Each gene name is a mouse one. The read is 3 residues too short to cover the CDR3 end, so that end is filled in from the germline J gene. The rearrangement links TRBV5 to TRBJ1-6, with D possibly matching TRBD1 (5 bases). TRBJ1-6 is reported as an ORF; its role is uncertain. This CDR3 has 15 amino acids. Trimming took off 1 base at V and 6 bases at J, with 10 bases between the two ends. Germline assignment: CDR1 LGHNA and CDR2 YNLKQL (reference sequence). CDR3 protein: CASSQGGGVNSPLYF. The CDR3 DNA, read in part, is TGTGCCAGCAGCCAAGGGGGAGGGGTTAATTCGCCC.